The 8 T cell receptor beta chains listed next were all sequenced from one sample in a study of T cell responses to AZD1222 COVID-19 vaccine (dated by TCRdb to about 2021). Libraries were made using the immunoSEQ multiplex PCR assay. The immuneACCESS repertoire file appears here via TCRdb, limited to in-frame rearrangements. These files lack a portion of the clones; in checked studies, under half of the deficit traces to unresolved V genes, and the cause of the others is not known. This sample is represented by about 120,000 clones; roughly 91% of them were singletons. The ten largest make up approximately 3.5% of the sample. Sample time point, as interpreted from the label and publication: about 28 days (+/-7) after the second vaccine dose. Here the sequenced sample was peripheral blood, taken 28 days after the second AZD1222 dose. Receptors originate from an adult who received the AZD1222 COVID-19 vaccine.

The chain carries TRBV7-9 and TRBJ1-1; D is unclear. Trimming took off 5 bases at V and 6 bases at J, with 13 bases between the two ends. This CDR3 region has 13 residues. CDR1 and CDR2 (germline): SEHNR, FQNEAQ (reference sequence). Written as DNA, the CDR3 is TGTGCCAGCAGCCCGTATGGTACGGCTGAAGCTTTCTTT. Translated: CASSPYGTAEAFF.

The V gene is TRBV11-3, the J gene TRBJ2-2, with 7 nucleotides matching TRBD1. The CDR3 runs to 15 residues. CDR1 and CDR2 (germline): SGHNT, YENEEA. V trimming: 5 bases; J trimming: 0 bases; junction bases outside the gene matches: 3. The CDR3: CASSHGTANTGELFF. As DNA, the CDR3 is TGTGCCAGCAGCCACGGGACAGCGAACACCGGGGAGCTGTTTTTT.

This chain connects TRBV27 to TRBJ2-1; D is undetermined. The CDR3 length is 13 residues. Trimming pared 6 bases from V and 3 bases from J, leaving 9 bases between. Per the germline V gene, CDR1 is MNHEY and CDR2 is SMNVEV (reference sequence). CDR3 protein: CASRIRSYNEQFF. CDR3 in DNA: TGTGCCAGCAGGATTAGGAGCTACAATGAGCAGTTCTTC.

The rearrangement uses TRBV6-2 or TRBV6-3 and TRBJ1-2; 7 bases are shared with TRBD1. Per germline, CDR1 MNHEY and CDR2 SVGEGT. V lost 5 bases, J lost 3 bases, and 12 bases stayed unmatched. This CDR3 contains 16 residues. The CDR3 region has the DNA TGTGCCAGCAGTGCAATCGGGTTAGGGGGCGACTATGGCTACACCTTC. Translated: CASSAIGLGGDYGYTF.

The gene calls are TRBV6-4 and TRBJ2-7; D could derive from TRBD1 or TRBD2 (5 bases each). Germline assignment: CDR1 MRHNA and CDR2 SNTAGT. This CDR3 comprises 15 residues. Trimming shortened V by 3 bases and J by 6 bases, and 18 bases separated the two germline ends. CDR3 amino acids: CASSEGLAETGEQYF. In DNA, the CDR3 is TGTGCCAGCAGTGAGGGGCTAGCCGAGACCGGCGAGCAGTACTTC.

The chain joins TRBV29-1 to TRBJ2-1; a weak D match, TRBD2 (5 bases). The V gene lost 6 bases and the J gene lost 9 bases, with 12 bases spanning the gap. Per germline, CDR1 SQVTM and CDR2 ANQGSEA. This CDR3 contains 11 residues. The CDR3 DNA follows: TGCAGCGTCGGGCGGGTCGGTGAGCAGTTCTTC. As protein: CSVGRVGEQFF.

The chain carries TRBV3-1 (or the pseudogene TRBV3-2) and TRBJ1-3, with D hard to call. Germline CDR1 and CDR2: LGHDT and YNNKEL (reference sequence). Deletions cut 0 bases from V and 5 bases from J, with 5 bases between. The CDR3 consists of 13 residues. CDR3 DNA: TGTGCCAGCAGCCAAGAGGTCCGAAACACCATATATTTT. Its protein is CASSQEVRNTIYF.

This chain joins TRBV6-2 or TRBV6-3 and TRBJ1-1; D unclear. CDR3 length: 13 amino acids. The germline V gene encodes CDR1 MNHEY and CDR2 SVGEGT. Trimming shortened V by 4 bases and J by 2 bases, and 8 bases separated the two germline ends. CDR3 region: CASSSQPNTEAFF. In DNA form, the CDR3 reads TGTGCCAGCAGTTCCCAACCCAACACTGAAGCTTTCTTT.